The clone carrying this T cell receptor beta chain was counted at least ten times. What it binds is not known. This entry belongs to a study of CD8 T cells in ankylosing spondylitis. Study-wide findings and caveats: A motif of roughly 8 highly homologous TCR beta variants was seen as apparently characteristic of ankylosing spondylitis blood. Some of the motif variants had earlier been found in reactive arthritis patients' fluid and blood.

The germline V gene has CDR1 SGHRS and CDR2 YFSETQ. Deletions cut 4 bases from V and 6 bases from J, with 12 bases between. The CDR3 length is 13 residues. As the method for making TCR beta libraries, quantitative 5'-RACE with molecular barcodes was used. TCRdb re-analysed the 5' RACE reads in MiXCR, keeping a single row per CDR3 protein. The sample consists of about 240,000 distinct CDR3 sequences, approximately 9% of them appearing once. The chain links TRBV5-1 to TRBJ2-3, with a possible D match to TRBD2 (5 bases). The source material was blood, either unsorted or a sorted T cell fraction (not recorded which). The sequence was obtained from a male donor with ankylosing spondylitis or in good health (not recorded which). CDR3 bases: TGCGCCAGCAGCATGGGGAGTCGTGATACGCAGTATTTT. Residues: CASSMGSRDTQYF.